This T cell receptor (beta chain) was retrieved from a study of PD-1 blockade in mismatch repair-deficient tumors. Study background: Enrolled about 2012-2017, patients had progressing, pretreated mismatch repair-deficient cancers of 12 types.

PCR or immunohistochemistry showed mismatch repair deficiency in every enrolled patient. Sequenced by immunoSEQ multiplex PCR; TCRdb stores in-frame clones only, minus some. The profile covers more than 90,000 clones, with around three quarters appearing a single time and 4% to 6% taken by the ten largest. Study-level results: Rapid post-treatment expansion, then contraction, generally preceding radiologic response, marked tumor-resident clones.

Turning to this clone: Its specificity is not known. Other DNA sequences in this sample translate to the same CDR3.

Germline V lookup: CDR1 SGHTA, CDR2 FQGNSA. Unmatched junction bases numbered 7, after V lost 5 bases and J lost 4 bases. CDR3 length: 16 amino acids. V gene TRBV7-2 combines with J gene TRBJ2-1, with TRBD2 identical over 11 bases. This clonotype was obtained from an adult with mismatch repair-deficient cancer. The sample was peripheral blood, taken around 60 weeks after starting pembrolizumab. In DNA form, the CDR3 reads TGTGCCAGCAGCCAGACGCTAGCGGGAGGATACAATGAGCAGTTCTTC. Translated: CASSQTLAGGYNEQFF. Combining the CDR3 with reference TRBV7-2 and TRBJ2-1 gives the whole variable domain GAGVSQSPSNKVTEKGKDVELRCDPISGHTALYWYRQSLGQGLEFLIYFQGNSAPDKSGLPSDRFSAERTGGSVSTLTIQRTQQEDSAVYLCASSQTLAGGYNEQFFGPGTRLTVL.